The 30 T cell receptor beta chains below were found in one sample sequenced in a study of blood T cell repertoires in COVID-19. The data were produced by immunoSEQ multiplex PCR, yet TCRdb's version contains in-frame clones alone and is incomplete. This repertoire shows under 200,000 clones, roughly 80% found once; its top ten account for roughly 5%. The specimen was PBMCs or T cells enriched from blood (not recorded which). These receptors all stem from a woman aged 40 to 50 with acute COVID-19.

The chain carries TRBV19 and TRBJ1-2; 8 bases agree with TRBD1. Germline assignment: CDR1 LNHDA and CDR2 SQIVND (reference sequence). The trim removed 7 bases at V and 8 bases at J, leaving 9 bases unmatched. The CDR3 loop spans 13 amino acids. The CDR3 nucleotides read TGTGCCAGTAACCCGGACAGGGAGGGAGGCTACACCTTC. Its translation: CASNPDREGGYTF.

This clone has only one observation. This chain joins TRBV5-1 and TRBJ2-5; TRBD1 matches at 10 bases. CDR1 and CDR2 from the germline V gene are SGHRS and YFSETQ. V lost 2 bases and J lost 5; bases outside the gene matches: 3. The CDR3 contains 14 residues. DNA of the CDR3: TGCGCCAGCAGCTTCCGACAGGGGGCCGAGACCCAGTACTTC. Translation gives CASSFRQGAETQYF.

The V call is TRBV15, the J call TRBJ1-6; TRBD1 matches 7 bases. CDR1 and CDR2 (germline): LNHNV, YYDKDF (reference sequence). Germline trimming cut 0 bases from V and 4 bases from J; bases unmatched to any gene: 3. CDR3 length: 16 amino acids. The CDR3 bases are TGTGCCACCAGCAGAGATCGGGGACAGTATAATTCACCCCTCCACTTT. Amino acid sequence: CATSRDRGQYNSPLHF.

This clone was picked up one time. The chain has TRBV30 and TRBJ1-4, with D maybe TRBD1 (6 bases). Germline-derived CDR1 and CDR2 are GTSNPN and SVGIG (reference sequence). CDR3 length: 16 amino acids. V was trimmed by 3 bases and J by 0 bases, leaving 14 bases between them. For the CDR3, the DNA is TGTGCCTGGAGGCGAAGGACAGCTACAACTAATGAAAAACTGTTTTTT. This sequence encodes CAWRRRTATTNEKLFF.

The rearrangement uses TRBV5-8 and TRBJ1-3, with 8 bases matching TRBD1. Trimming cost V 4 bases and J 3 bases; bases outside gene matches: 3. Germline V gives CDR1 SGHTS, CDR2 YDEGEE. The CDR3 contains 14 residues. CDR3 in amino acids: CASSADRVGNTIYF. DNA of the CDR3: TGTGCCAGCAGCGCGGACAGGGTTGGAAACACCATATATTTT.

This chain connects TRBV19 to TRBJ2-1; a possible D gene is TRBD2 (7 bases). Trimming took off 8 bases at V and 4 bases at J, with 15 bases between the two ends. CDR1 is LNHDA and CDR2 is SQIVND in the germline V gene (reference sequence). This CDR3 region has 14 residues. The CDR3 sequence is CASSAGAQYNEQFF. CDR3 DNA sequence: TGTGCCAGTTCTGCGGGGGCGCAATACAATGAGCAGTTCTTC.

The chain recombines TRBV11-2 with TRBJ1-3, with 7 nucleotides matching TRBD1. This CDR3 region has 16 residues. The junction had 9 bases not matched to a gene; V was cut back by 5 bases and J by 2 bases. Germline V gene lookup returns CDR1 SGHAT and CDR2 FQNNGV. The CDR3 loop is CASSRTGAVTGNTIYF. The CDR3 bases are TGTGCCAGCAGCCGTACAGGGGCGGTCACTGGAAACACCATATATTTT.

The V gene is TRBV7-8, the J gene TRBJ2-3, with D maybe TRBD2 (6 bases). V dropped 2 bases and J dropped 6 bases, with 15 bases sitting between them. The CDR3 has 15 amino acids. Germline V gives CDR1 SGHVS, CDR2 FQNEAQ. The CDR3 nucleotides are TGTGCCAGCAGCTTATCACGACTAGTTTCGGATACGCAGTATTTT. Its translation: CASSLSRLVSDTQYF. The complete variable domain, with remaining parts taken from reference TRBV7-8 and TRBJ2-3, reads GAGVSQSPRYKVAKRGQDVALRCDPISGHVSLFWYQQALGQGPEFLTYFQNEAQLDKSGLPSDRFFAERPEGSVSTLKIQRTQQEDSAVYLCASSLSRLVSDTQYFGPGTRLTVL.

V is TRBV5-4 and J is TRBJ2-1; maybe TRBD2 (5 bases). Germline V gene sequence: CDR1 SGHNT, CDR2 YYREEE (reference sequence). The length of the CDR3 is 16 residues. Trimming removed 4 bases at V and 1 base at J, with 15 bases between. The CDR3: CASSPPDSRSYNEQFF. DNA of the CDR3: TGTGCCAGCAGCCCCCCGGACTCAAGGTCCTACAATGAGCAGTTCTTC. Complete variable domain (other parts from reference TRBV5-4 and TRBJ2-1): ETGVTQSPTHLIKTRGQQVTLRCSSQSGHNTVSWYQQALGQGPQFIFQYYREEENGRGNFPPRFSGLQFPNYSSELNVNALELDDSALYLCASSPPDSRSYNEQFFGPGTRLTVL.

This clone was counted a few times. This chain links TRBV21-1 with TRBJ1-1; the D call TRBD1 from the table was never checked on the DNA. TRBV21-1 is marked as a pseudogene. The CDR3 has 16 residues. CDR3 DNA sequence: TGTGCCAGCAGCCACCGGGACAGGACAAGAAACACTGAAGCTTTCTTT. The encoded protein is CASSHRDRTRNTEAFF.

This rearrangement joins TRBV4-2 to TRBJ1-3; TRBD1 aligns across 9 bases. The germline V gene has CDR1 LGHNA and CDR2 YNFKEQ. With 4 bases clipped from V and 0 bases from J, the junction kept 10 bases outside the gene matches. The CDR3 totals 18 residues. The DNA of the CDR3 is TGTGCCAGCAGCCTCACTCAACAGGGGGCCCACTCTGGAAACACCATATATTTT. Translating gives CASSLTQQGAHSGNTIYF.

The V call is TRBV5-8, the J call TRBJ1-1; D gene uncertain. Trimming removed 3 bases at V and 10 bases at J, with 19 bases between. Germline V lookup: CDR1 SGHTS, CDR2 YDEGEE. The CDR3 is made up of 14 amino acids. CDR3 region: CASSSVKRVSRAFF. The CDR3 bases are TGTGCCAGCAGCTCTGTGAAGAGGGTGAGTCGAGCTTTCTTT. The complete variable domain, with remaining parts taken from reference TRBV5-8 and TRBJ1-1, reads EAGVTQSPTHLIKTRGQQATLRCSPISGHTSVYWYQQALGLGLQFLLWYDEGEERNRGNFPPRFSGRQFPNYSSELNVNALELEDSALYLCASSSVKRVSRAFFGQGTRLTVV.

This rearrangement joins TRBV18 to TRBJ2-7; D is unresolved. V gave up 2 bases and J gave up 3 bases, with 5 bases separating them. The CDR3 sequence is 12 residues long. Germline CDR1 and CDR2: KGHSH and LQKENI. CDR3 sequence reads: CASSPNGYEQYF. For the CDR3, the DNA is TGTGCCAGCTCACCAAACGGCTACGAGCAGTACTTC.

The chain couples TRBV9 to TRBJ1-1, with 9 bases matching TRBD1. The germline V gene encodes CDR1 SGDLS and CDR2 YYNGEE. V lost 0 bases, J lost 4 bases, and 4 bases stayed unmatched. The CDR3 sequence is 15 residues long. The CDR3 DNA is TGTGCCAGCAGCGTAGGGGACAGGGTGCGCACTGAAGCTTTCTTT. It is translated as CASSVGDRVRTEAFF.

CDR3 in amino acids: CASSTGTLYNEQFF. The CDR3 DNA is TGTGCCAGCAGCACCGGGACTTTGTACAATGAGCAGTTCTTC. This chain joins TRBV7-9 and TRBJ2-1; tentative D call: TRBD2 (6 bases). The CDR3 has 14 amino acids. Trimming removed 5 bases from V and 4 bases from J, with 12 bases in between. Germline CDR1 SEHNR, CDR2 FQNEAQ (reference sequence).

The rearrangement joins TRBV6-5 to TRBJ1-2; D might be TRBD1 (6 bases). V was cut by 7 bases and J by 2 bases, with 8 bases left in between. Germline CDR1 and CDR2: MNHEY and SVGAGI. The CDR3 extends over 12 amino acids. CDR3 nucleotides: TGTGCCAGCAAAGGACAGAACTATGGCTACACCTTC. It codes for CASKGQNYGYTF.

J is TRBJ1-4 and V is TRBV2; TRBD1 might be the D (5 bases). From germline, CDR1 is SNHLY and CDR2 FYNNEI. Between the trimmed V and J ends, which lost 6 bases and 0 bases, there was a span of 11 bases. CDR3 size: 15 residues. The CDR3 sequence is CASSQTGATNEKLFF. CDR3 sequence (DNA): TGTGCCAGCAGCCAAACAGGAGCAACTAATGAAAAACTGTTTTTT.

The V gene is TRBV11-2, the J gene TRBJ2-5; no clear D. Per the germline V gene, CDR1 is SGHAT and CDR2 is FQNNGV. The CDR3 is 13 residues long. V was cut by 6 bases and J by 4 bases, with 12 bases left in between. CDR3: CASRSGVAETQYF. CDR3 coding DNA: TGTGCCAGCAGGTCCGGAGTCGCAGAGACCCAGTACTTC.

This chain links TRBV5-1 with TRBJ2-3; the D is unclear. The CDR3 loop spans 15 amino acids. Germline lookup yields CDR1 SGHRS and CDR2 YFSETQ. The V gene lost 0 bases and the J gene lost 0 bases, with 8 bases spanning the gap. The CDR3 is CASSLALSSTDTQYF. CDR3 in DNA: TGCGCCAGCAGCTTGGCCTTGAGTAGCACAGATACGCAGTATTTT.

The chain couples TRBV7-9 to TRBJ1-1, with D possibly being TRBD1 (5 bases). V lost 3 bases and J lost 1, with 15 bases in between. This CDR3 is built from 16 residues. From germline, CDR1 is SEHNR and CDR2 FQNEAQ (reference sequence). The CDR3, as DNA: TGTGCCAGCAGCTTGCCGCCGGAGGGGAGGAACACTGAAGCTTTCTTT. This sequence encodes CASSLPPEGRNTEAFF.

The chain combines TRBV27 with TRBJ2-5, with 11 bases matching TRBD2. Trimming removed 7 bases from V and 5 bases from J; junction bases left unmatched: 6. This CDR3 contains 14 residues. Germline V gene lookup returns CDR1 MNHEY and CDR2 SMNVEV (reference sequence). The CDR3 DNA sequence: TGTGCCAGCATGGGACTAGCGGTCTCGGAGACCCAGTACTTC. As protein: CASMGLAVSETQYF.

The chain has TRBV27 and TRBJ1-5; weak D call: TRBD1 (6 bases). With 3 bases removed from V and 6 bases from J, the gap between germline ends came to 12 bases. The CDR3 is made up of 14 amino acids. From germline, CDR1 is MNHEY and CDR2 SMNVEV (reference sequence). CDR3 DNA: TGTGCCAGCAGTTTTCAGGGGATCGGTCAGCCCCAGCATTTT. Protein sequence: CASSFQGIGQPQHF.

The chain couples TRBV3-1 (or the pseudogene TRBV3-2) to TRBJ2-4; 9 bases match TRBD2. V lost 4 bases, J lost 7 bases, and 5 bases stayed unmatched. The CDR3 consists of 14 residues. Germline CDR1 reads LGHDT; CDR2 reads YNNKEL (reference sequence). The CDR3 DNA follows: TGTGCCAGCAGCCGGCGGGAGGGCCTTAACATTCAGTACTTC. Amino acid sequence: CASSRREGLNIQYF.

V is TRBV29-1 and J is TRBJ2-3; D is ambiguous. The germline V gene encodes CDR1 SQVTM and CDR2 ANQGSEA. Trimming left V 3 bases short and J 0 bases short, with 7 bases between. This CDR3 spans 13 amino acids. The CDR3 is CSVEIQSTDTQYF. For the CDR3, the DNA is TGCAGCGTTGAGATCCAGAGCACAGATACGCAGTATTTT.

Comments on this clone: The identical CDR3 is also encoded by other nucleotide sequences in the sample. The genes are TRBV11-2 and TRBJ1-5; 8 bases align to TRBD1. Per germline, CDR1 SGHAT and CDR2 FQNNGV. The J segment lost 4 bases and the V segment lost 1 base, leaving 0 bases of the junction unmatched. The CDR3 is 14 amino acids. CDR3 amino acids: CASSLGQGNQPQHF. CDR3 DNA: TGTGCCAGCAGCTTAGGACAGGGGAATCAGCCCCAGCATTTT.

The V gene is TRBV11-2, the J gene TRBJ1-3; D perhaps matches TRBD1 (5 bases). This CDR3 contains 15 residues. The germline CDR1 and CDR2 sequences are SGHAT and FQNNGV. V was cut by 1 base and J by 7 bases, with 14 bases left in between. CDR3 sequence: CASSLGLGLGNTIYF. The CDR3 DNA reads as TGTGCCAGCAGCTTAGGTCTGGGGCTCGGGAACACCATATATTTT.

V is TRBV5-4 and J is TRBJ2-3, with D maybe TRBD2 (6 bases). The CDR3 length is 15 residues. Germline values: CDR1 SGHNT, CDR2 YYREEE (reference sequence). Deletions cut 3 bases from V and 1 base from J, with 12 bases between. Written as DNA, the CDR3 is TGTGCCAGCAGCTCAGGAGGGCGGGGCACAGATACGCAGTATTTT. Translating it yields CASSSGGRGTDTQYF.

The chain combines TRBV12-5 with TRBJ2-2, with D possibly matching TRBD2 (6 bases). This CDR3 region has 13 residues. Deletions cut 7 bases from V and 7 bases from J, with 13 bases between. From germline, CDR1 is LGHNT and CDR2 FRNRAP. The CDR3, as DNA: TGTGCTAGTGCTCGGGGAGGCAGCGGGGAGCTGTTTTTT. This codes for CASARGGSGELFF.

The chain's CDR3 is CASSSNQETQYF. In nucleotides, the CDR3 is TGTGCCAGCAGCTCTAATCAAGAGACCCAGTACTTC. V usage is TRBV7-9 and J usage is TRBJ2-5; D gene ambiguous. V lost 4 bases and J lost 2, with 5 bases in between. The CDR3 sequence is 12 residues long. Germline CDR1 is SEHNR and CDR2 is FQNEAQ (reference sequence).

The chain couples TRBV6-5 to TRBJ1-4; 8 nucleotides line up with TRBD1. After removal of 5 bases from V and 3 bases from J, the junction contained 5 bases not matched to a gene. CDR3 length equals 15 residues. Per germline, CDR1 MNHEY and CDR2 SVGAGI. The CDR3 DNA reads as TGTGCCAGCAGTCACAGGGGGAGCTCTAATGAAAAACTGTTTTTT. It is translated as CASSHRGSSNEKLFF.